This TCR beta chain was sequenced during a study of T cell responses to AZD1222 COVID-19 vaccine. Using immunoSEQ multiplex PCR, the repertoire was profiled, and TCRdb retains in-frame clones only, with some absent. The table shows 140,000 to 150,000 clones, with 80% to 95% occurring only once. Notes on this clone: What it recognizes is unknown.

Overall study results and limits: Only after the peak T cell response were repertoires sampled. Possibly, clonal diversity was underestimated; donors were largely white British and included more females.

Samples with a second dose at about 4 or about 12 weeks were pooled together. V dropped 4 bases and J dropped 3 bases, with 10 bases sitting between them. The germline CDR1 and CDR2 sequences are SGDLS and YYNGEE. The CDR3 is 13 residues long. The sequence was collected from an adult who received the AZD1222 COVID-19 vaccine. The J gene is TRBJ1-1, the V gene TRBV9; no definite D call. This specimen consisted of peripheral blood, obtained 28 days after the second AZD1222 dose. CDR3 nucleotides: TGTGCCAGCAGCAAGGGTATGGACACTGAAGCTTTCTTT. It codes for CASSKGMDTEAFF. Complete variable domain (other parts from reference TRBV9 and TRBJ1-1): DSGVTQTPKHLITATGQRVTLRCSPRSGDLSVYWYQQSLDQGLQFLIQYYNGEERAKGNILERFSAQQFPDLHSELNLSSLELGDSALYFCASSKGMDTEAFFGQGTRLTVV.